This passage covers 6 T cell receptor beta chains from one sample sequenced in a study of T cell repertoires in cytomegalovirus infection. Each CDR3 protein gets one entry after TCRdb re-called the reads with MiXCR. The sample shows hundreds of thousands of distinct CDR3 sequences, around 31% of them seen only once. For these receptors, no antigen is known. Material: cultured PBMCs, obtained from culture after CMV antigen stimulation. The receptor set was obtained from a human donor in good health (CMV status not recorded). Some clones in this sample may be carry-over from other donors' samples.

This clonotype was found many times. The chain couples TRBV7-9 to TRBJ2-1, with 10 bases aligning to TRBD2. The CDR3 is made up of 16 amino acids. The J segment lost 0 bases and the V segment lost 4 bases, leaving 3 bases of the junction unmatched. Germline V gene sequence: CDR1 SEHNR, CDR2 FQNEAQ (reference sequence). DNA of the CDR3: TGTGCCAGCAGCTCTAGCGGGAGTACCTCCTACAATGAGCAGTTCTTC. Translation gives CASSSSGSTSYNEQFF.

Only a few counts were recorded for this clonotype. The CDR3, as DNA: TGTGCCAGCAGCCGGATGGTTCTAGCGGGAGTGAGGGACAGGGTAGAGACCCAGTACTTC. Residues: CASSRMVLAGVRDRVETQYF. The chain is built from TRBV4-2 and TRBJ2-5; possible D gene TRBD2, 10 bases. V dropped 4 bases and J dropped 4 bases, with 31 bases sitting between them. Germline CDR1 LGHNA, CDR2 YNFKEQ. The CDR3 spans 20 residues.

The table lists this clonotype with a few counts. The chain couples TRBV7-8 to TRBJ2-1; D ambiguous. Germline V gene data show CDR1 as SGHVS and CDR2 as FQNEAQ. V was clipped by 3 bases and J by 7 bases, with 10 bases between them. The CDR3 runs 13 residues. The CDR3 region is CASSFGQFNEQFF. For the CDR3, the DNA is TGTGCCAGCAGCTTTGGGCAGTTTAATGAGCAGTTCTTC.

The chain recombines TRBV5-4 with TRBJ2-4; TRBD2 matches at 11 bases. Germline CDR1 and CDR2: SGHNT and YYREEE (reference sequence). V lost 3 bases to trimming and J lost 1 base; unmatched junction nucleotides: 12. The CDR3 loop spans 19 amino acids. Written as DNA, the CDR3 is TGTGCCAGCAGCTCTGGTCTTAGCGGGAGGGAGTACGCCAAAAACATTCAGTACTTC. Translating gives CASSSGLSGREYAKNIQYF.

CDR3 nucleotides: TGTGCCAGCAGGATATATAGCAATCAGCCCCAGCATTTT. As protein: CASRIYSNQPQHF. The genes are TRBV6-1 and TRBJ1-5; D gene uncertain. Per the germline V gene, CDR1 is MNHNS and CDR2 is SASEGT. V gave up 6 bases and J gave up 0 bases, with 6 bases separating them. This CDR3 region has 13 residues.

V is TRBV11-2 and J is TRBJ2-3; TRBD2 agrees at 9 bases. V lost 5 bases, J lost 5 bases, and 11 bases stayed unmatched. The CDR3 covers 16 residues. Germline lookup yields CDR1 SGHAT and CDR2 FQNNGV. Here the CDR3 DNA reads TGTGCCAGCAGCCCCAATGCGGGAGGGATGGTAGATACGCAGTATTTT. This sequence encodes CASSPNAGGMVDTQYF.